This T cell receptor (beta chain) was profiled in a study of T cell repertoires in ileal Crohn's disease. Looking at the study overall: Median disease duration was about eight years; 35% smoked at surgery.

V gave up 1 base and J gave up 4 bases; unmatched junction bases: 8. Germline CDR1 is SGDLS and CDR2 is YYNGEE. There are 16 residues in the CDR3. Study findings and constraints: Clonal expansions were more frequent in active smokers than non-smokers at surgery.

Time point given: inflamed ileum from the surgical specimen. With respect to this clone: Its antigen is currently unknown.

Repertoires were generated with immunoSEQ multiplex PCR, while TCRdb's copy carries only in-frame clones and drops some. The sample has 13,000 to 15,000 clones; over 75% are singletons. Sequenced sample: ileal tissue. The clonotype originates from an adult with Crohn's disease. This chain joins TRBV9 and TRBJ1-3; TRBD1 aligns across 7 bases. The CDR3 here is CASSVRRKGAGNTIYF. The CDR3 DNA reads TGTGCCAGCAGCGTAAGGAGAAAGGGGGCCGGAAACACCATATATTTT.